This note documents a single T cell receptor (beta chain) sequence. The sample is drawn from a study of blood T cell repertoires in COVID-19. Study at large: Samples came from the United States, Italy and Spain, spanning acute and convalescent COVID-19. In each case, the material was cDNA or gDNA derived from T cells, B-cell-depleted T cells, or PBMCs.

Methods used by the authors: Scientists estimated how many nucleated cells there were by amplifying reference gene primers. Sequencing used immunoSEQ multiplex PCR; TCRdb keeps in-frame clones, though not all of them. The V and J calls and clone size come from that table; D and trimming were worked out from the DNA. The sample shows approximately 220,000 clones, roughly 80% of them seen only once. Germline values: CDR1 MDHEN, CDR2 SYDVKM. CDR3 length: 17 residues. V was clipped by 6 bases and J by 0 bases, with 20 bases between them. Sequenced material: peripheral blood. This clonotype was obtained from a woman aged 60-75 years with acute or convalescent COVID-19. The rearrangement joins TRBV28 to TRBJ2-5; tentatively, D is TRBD1 (7 bases). CDR3 loop: CASRGVRRGQYQETQYF. The CDR3 DNA reads TGTGCCAGCAGGGGGGTTCGGCGGGGACAGTACCAAGAGACCCAGTACTTC. Full variable domain (missing parts from reference TRBV28 and TRBJ2-5): DVKVTQSSRYLVKRTGEKVFLECVQDMDHENMFWYRQDPGLGLRLIYFSYDVKMKEKGDIPEGYSVSREKKERFSLILESASTNQTSMYLCASRGVRRGQYQETQYFGPGTRLLVL.